This T cell receptor (beta chain) is drawn from a study of cytomegalovirus exposure and HLA in healthy donors. From germline, CDR1 is SNHLY and CDR2 FYNNEI. The V gene lost 3 bases and the J gene lost 2 bases, with 17 bases spanning the gap. The CDR3 contains 17 residues. Study-level points and caveats: Cytomegalovirus association was listed for approximately 160 TCR beta chains.

This clone was seen a handful of times. Antigen unknown. Primers included in the PCR were 60 Vbeta and 13 Jbeta primers. Clones were sequenced by immunoSEQ multiplex PCR, and TCRdb holds only the in-frame ones, with some missing. The sample records roughly 100,000 clones, just over 75% being singletons. The sequence came from a middle-aged man in good health and CMV-seropositive. Sequences were obtained from PBMCs. The gene calls are TRBV2 and TRBJ1-5, with a possible D match to TRBD1 (6 bases). This chain's CDR3 is CASSDPGQSIGNQPQHF. CDR3 nucleotides: TGTGCCAGCAGTGACCCAGGACAGTCCATAGGCAATCAGCCCCAGCATTTT. Drawing the rest from reference TRBV2 and TRBJ1-5, the complete variable domain is EPEVTQTPSHQVTQMGQEVILRCVPISNHLYFYWYRQILGQKVEFLVSFYNNEISEKSEIFDDQFSVERPDGSNFTLKIRSTKLEDSAMYFCASSDPGQSIGNQPQHFGDGTRLSIL.